Shown below are 3 T cell receptor beta chains from a single sample sequenced in a study of T cells after somatic rescue of genetic block. Data came from immunoSEQ multiplex PCR; TCRdb stores just in-frame clones and leaves some out. Among 80,000 to 90,000 clones listed, about nine tenths were seen once. Material: peripheral blood mononuclear cells (PBMCs). These receptors all come from a woman aged 18-35 years.

V gene TRBV11-2 combines with J gene TRBJ2-7, with no clear D. The CDR3 has 13 amino acids. V lost 5 bases, J lost 0 bases, and 8 bases lay in between. Per the germline V gene, CDR1 is SGHAT and CDR2 is FQNNGV. In DNA, the CDR3 is TGTGCCAGCAGCGTGGACCGCTCCTACGAGCAGTACTTC. Translation: CASSVDRSYEQYF.

The chain links TRBV4-1 to TRBJ2-1, with 7 bases aligning to TRBD2. Germline V CDR1 and CDR2: MGHRA, YSYEKL. V lost 6 bases, J lost 4 bases, and 9 bases stayed unmatched. This CDR3 comprises 15 residues. For the CDR3, the DNA is TGCGCCAGCAGGGAGAGCGGGAAAACGTACAATGAGCAGTTCTTC. Translating it yields CASRESGKTYNEQFF.

V gene TRBV21-1 combines with J gene TRBJ1-1. TRBV21-1 is tagged as a pseudogene. The CDR3 is made up of 13 amino acids. The CDR3 sequence: CASSKWTETEAFF. In nucleotides, the CDR3 is TGTGCCAGCAGCAAATGGACGGAGACTGAAGCTTTCTTT.